This TCR beta chain originates from a study of blood T cell repertoires in COVID-19 (dated by TCRdb to about 2020). At the level of the whole study: ImmuneRACE Cohort 3 recovered participants were defined by two consecutive negative NP/OP PCR tests, healthcare professional clearance, or symptom resolution. Samples covering the acute and convalescent phases of COVID-19 were provided by collaborators in the United States, Italy and Spain. The repertoires were made available in a free public database intended to serve as a resource for research on the immune response to SARS-CoV-2. Nearly every sample came with metadata listing a de-identified subject ID, COVID-19 status, age in years and sex. HLA class I and class II types, where available, came from metadata supplied by the sample provider rather than from assay-based typing. Subjects who had been exposed to COVID-19, were actively infected with it, or had recovered from it provided the deeply sampled blood TCRbeta repertoires that made up the dataset. The prospective study material was composed of cDNA or gDNA derived from T cells, B-cell-depleted T cells, or PBMCs. The samples were drawn from two sources: the first 160 participants of the ongoing ImmuneRACE study, and 1,254 subjects contributed by 6 global collaborators.

From its cysteine to its phenylalanine, the CDR3 spans 16 amino acids. Only CDR3 DNA is held: 48 bases, read in frame from base 1. CDR1 and CDR2 were assigned from the germline V gene (reference sequence) as GTSNPN and SVGIG. Compared with germline, V lacks 1 base and J lacks 3 bases; bases without a gene match: 8. Participants in the prospective study were aged roughly 18 to 89 years, lived in approximately 26 United States geographic areas, and enrolled through a virtual design. In the prospective study, participants were assigned to cohorts based on the clinical history participants reported in a screening survey and a study questionnaire. In the prospective study, whole blood, serum and a nasopharyngeal or oropharyngeal swab were collected from each participant by mobile phlebotomists. Over a roughly 2-month period, participants in the prospective study had the option of providing additional blood draws and questionnaires. Before DNA extraction, blood samples from the prospective study were shipped at room temperature or frozen.

This clone is a singleton in its sample. Its recognized antigen is unknown. Base qualities are not at hand, and no much larger clone is one base apart. Results and caveats for the whole study, not just this receptor: The amount of clinical and demographic metadata varied by source and participant and was provided uncurated.

TCRbeta CDR3 regions were amplified from genomic DNA by means of the immunoSEQ Assay, a bias-controlled multiplex PCR. The published analysis was carried out like this. The number of nucleated cells in each sample was estimated by amplification of reference gene primers within the assay. Sequence reads were collapsed and filtered to measure the absolute abundance of every unique TCRbeta CDR3 rearrangement. For each sample, productive Simpson clonality was calculated as the square root of Simpson's diversity index across productive rearrangements. TCRdb took this table from immuneACCESS and kept in-frame rearrangements with V and J called. Such tables lack part of the clones; where checked against another copy, unresolved V genes explain under half of the gap, and the rest is unexplained. Clone size and V and J calls were adopted from that table, with D and trimming inferred from the DNA. The sample data list 200,000 to 250,000 clones, and roughly nine tenths of these were observed just once. The ten largest clones add up to 3% to 3.5% of the sample.

The V and J genes are TRBV30 and TRBJ1-5, with 8 junctional bases fitting TRBD1. The sample taken for sequencing was PBMCs or T cells enriched from blood (not recorded which). This clonotype originated in a woman in her forties or fifties in a cohort exposed to, infected with or recovered from COVID-19 (not recorded which). This receptor has the CDR3 CAWSEGQGLFNQPQHF. The nucleotide sequence reads TGTGCCTGGAGTGAAGGACAGGGCCTTTTCAATCAGCCCCAGCATTTT. Full variable domain (CDR3 extended with the reference TRBV30 and TRBJ1-5 proteins): SQTIHQWPATLVQPVGSPLSLECTVEGTSNPNLYWYRQAAGRGLQLLFYSVGIGQISSEVPQNLSASRPQDRQFILSSKKLLLSDSGFYLCAWSEGQGLFNQPQHFGDGTRLSIL.